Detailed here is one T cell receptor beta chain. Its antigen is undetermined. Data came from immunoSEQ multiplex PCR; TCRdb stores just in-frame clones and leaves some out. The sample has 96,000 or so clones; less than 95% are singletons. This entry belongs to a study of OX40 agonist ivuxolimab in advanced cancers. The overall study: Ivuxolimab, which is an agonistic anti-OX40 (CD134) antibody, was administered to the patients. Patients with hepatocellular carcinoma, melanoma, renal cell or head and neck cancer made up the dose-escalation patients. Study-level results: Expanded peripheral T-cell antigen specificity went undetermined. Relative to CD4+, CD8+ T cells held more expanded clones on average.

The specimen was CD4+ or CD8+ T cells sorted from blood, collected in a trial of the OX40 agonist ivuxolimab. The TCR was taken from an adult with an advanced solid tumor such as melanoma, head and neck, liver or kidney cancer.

CDR3 sequence (DNA): TGTGCCAGCAGTTTAGGGACTAGCGGGAGGAATGAGCAGTTCTTC. Encoded protein: CASSLGTSGRNEQFF. The chain couples TRBV27 to TRBJ2-1; TRBD2 matches at 15 bases. The CDR3 runs to 15 residues. Germline trimming cut 2 bases from V and 7 bases from J; bases unmatched to any gene: 0. Germline CDR1 is MNHEY and CDR2 is SMNVEV (reference sequence).